This T cell receptor (beta chain) originates from a study of blood T cell repertoires in COVID-19. Some clones are missing from TCRdb's copy, which holds only in-frame ones; the method was immunoSEQ multiplex PCR. Of roughly 80,000 clones listed, more than 85% were seen once; the top ten hold around 2.6%. CDR3 length: 15 residues. V lost 7 bases, J lost 7 bases, and 20 bases lay in between. Per germline, CDR1 SGHRS and CDR2 YFSETQ. J is TRBJ2-2 and V is TRBV5-1; tentatively, D is TRBD1 (6 bases). The TCR sequence derives from a man aged 50 or older with COVID-19, enrolled during active disease. Sequencing was performed on peripheral blood. This CDR3 reads CASQVGTPRDGELFF. CDR3 bases: TGCGCCAGCCAGGTCGGGACACCCAGAGACGGGGAGCTGTTTTTT.